This TCR beta chain appears in the sequencing data of a study of shared clonotypes between healthy human individuals. Study information: Per donor, three plates held CD4 naive cells, three held CD4 memory, two held CD8 naive and one held CD8 memory.

Per the original data handling: Junction-only immunoSEQ sequences carried no quality scores, so filtering differed. The method was immunoSEQ multiplex PCR; TCRdb's version includes in-frame clones alone and lacks a portion of them. V and J calls plus clone size are reproduced from that table; the DNA served to infer D and trimming. The sample shows a few million clones, just over 90% of them seen only once. CDR3 length: 19 amino acids. V lost 2 bases and J lost 3, with 23 bases in between. Germline values: CDR1 MGHRA, CDR2 YSYEKL. V and J are TRBV4-1 and TRBJ2-1; a possible D gene is TRBD1 (8 bases). The sample taken for sequencing was naive CD4+ T cells from PBMCs. Subset denoted: CD45RA+ positively selected. The receptor was derived from a man in his late teens or twenties in good health. Some clones in this sample may be carry-over from other donors' samples. The DNA for the CDR3 is TGCGCCAGCAGCCAATCGTGGGGAGGGCAGGGGGCCTTCTACAATGAGCAGTTCTTC. Translating it yields CASSQSWGGQGAFYNEQFF.